The 2 T cell receptor beta chains below come from one sample, sequenced in a study of blood T cell repertoires in COVID-19. Profiled with immunoSEQ multiplex PCR; TCRdb holds only in-frame clones, not every one. Seen here are about 350,000 clones, 89% observed once, and the top ten hold about 3.9%. What was sequenced was peripheral blood. The source is a woman aged 55-70 years with COVID-19, enrolled during active disease.

This clone was observed once. This sequence joins TRBV3-1 (or the pseudogene TRBV3-2) and TRBJ2-2, with D perhaps TRBD2 (6 bases). There are 16 residues in the CDR3. Germline assignment: CDR1 LGHDT and CDR2 YNNKEL (reference sequence). V lost 1 base, J lost 5 bases, and 14 bases lay in between. The CDR3 reads CASSQVRTGRTGELFF. The CDR3 nucleotides are TGTGCCAGCAGCCAAGTCCGAACGGGGAGGACCGGGGAGCTGTTTTTT.

The chain combines TRBV7-9 with TRBJ1-4, with D possibly being TRBD1 (6 bases). Germline CDR1 reads SEHNR; CDR2 reads FQNEAQ (reference sequence). Trimming took off 6 bases at V and 4 bases at J, with 12 bases between the two ends. The CDR3 runs to 14 residues. The CDR3 nucleotides are TGTGCCAGCAGTCAACAGGGAAATAATGAAAAACTGTTTTTT. This codes for CASSQQGNNEKLFF.